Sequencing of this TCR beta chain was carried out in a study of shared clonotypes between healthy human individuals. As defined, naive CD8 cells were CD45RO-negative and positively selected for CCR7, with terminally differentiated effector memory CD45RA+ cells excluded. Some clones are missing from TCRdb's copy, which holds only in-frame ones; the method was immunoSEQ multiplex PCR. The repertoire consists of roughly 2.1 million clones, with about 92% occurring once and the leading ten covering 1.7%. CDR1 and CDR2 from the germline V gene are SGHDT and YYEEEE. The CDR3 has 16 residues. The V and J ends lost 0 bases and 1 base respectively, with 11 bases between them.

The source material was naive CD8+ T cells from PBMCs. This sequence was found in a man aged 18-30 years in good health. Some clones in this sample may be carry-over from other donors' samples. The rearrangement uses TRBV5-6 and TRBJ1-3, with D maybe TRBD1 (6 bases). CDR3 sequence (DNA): TGTGCCAGCAGCTTGGCGACAGGCCTATCTGGAAACACCATATATTTT. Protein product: CASSLATGLSGNTIYF.